This is a list of T cell receptor beta chains from one sample in a study of Tregs in tolerant kidney transplant recipients. This table comes from immunoSEQ multiplex PCR, and its TCRdb copy is limited to in-frame clones, with some not included. The table includes some 70,000 clones, around 84% detected once. Sequencing used CD4+ T cells from blood. These receptors all stem from a human donor in good health. The CDR3 runs from the conserved cysteine through the conserved F or W. A D gene is named only where the DNA matches it firmly. Clone sizes are given selectively: once, few, many, or a class where the clone is expanded.

V: TRBV6-1; size: -; J: TRBJ2-7; D: -; CDR3: CASRQRATSYEQYF; DNA: TGTGCCAGCAGACAGCGGGCCACCTCCTACGAGCAGTACTTC
V: TRBV11-3; size: -; J: TRBJ2-7; D: -; CDR3: CASSLGQTMAEQYF; DNA: TGTGCCAGCAGCCTCGGACAGACGATGGCCGAGCAGTACTTC
V: TRBV20-1; size: few; J: TRBJ1-1; D: -; CDR3: CSAFGTKAFF; DNA: TGCAGTGCATTCGGGACGAAAGCTTTCTTT
V: TRBV9; size: once; J: TRBJ1-1; D: -; CDR3: CASSVDGRTEAFF; DNA: TGTGCCAGCAGCGTAGACGGACGCACTGAAGCTTTCTTT
V: TRBV7-2; size: -; J: TRBJ2-2; D: -; CDR3: CASSPQGGAGELFF; DNA: TGTGCCAGCAGCCCACAGGGTGGGGCCGGGGAGCTGTTTTTT
V: TRBV4-2; size: once; J: TRBJ1-3; D: -; CDR3: CASSTASSGNTIYF; DNA: TGTGCCAGCAGCACAGCGAGCTCTGGAAACACCATATATTTT
V: TRBV15; size: few; J: TRBJ1-5; D: -; CDR3: CATSRAPFNQPQHF; DNA: TGTGCCACCAGCAGAGCCCCCTTCAATCAGCCCCAGCATTTT
V: TRBV7-2; size: -; J: TRBJ2-2; D: -; CDR3: CASTRAGGHTGELFF; DNA: TGTGCCAGCACCCGGGCCGGCGGGCACACCGGGGAGCTGTTTTTT
V: TRBV7-2; size: -; J: TRBJ2-1; D: TRBD2; CDR3: CASSFWAGASYNEQFF; DNA: TGTGCCAGCAGCTTTTGGGCGGGAGCCTCCTACAATGAGCAGTTCTTC
V: TRBV5-1; size: -; J: TRBJ2-5; D: -; CDR3: CASSLWGRSETQYF; DNA: TGCGCCAGCAGCTTGTGGGGTAGGAGCGAGACCCAGTACTTC
V: TRBV6-5; size: -; J: TRBJ2-7; D: TRBD1; CDR3: CASSRTGEQYF; DNA: TGTGCCAGCAGCCGGACAGGCGAGCAGTACTTC
V: TRBV2; size: -; J: TRBJ2-5; D: -; CDR3: CAGAEGVAGETQYF; DNA: TGTGCCGGTGCGGAGGGGGTAGCGGGAGAGACCCAGTACTTC
V: TRBV30; size: -; J: TRBJ1-5; D: TRBD1; CDR3: CAWSVTDRAGGRNQPQHF; DNA: TGTGCCTGGAGTGTAACTGACAGGGCAGGTGGGAGGAATCAGCCCCAGCATTTT
V: TRBV29-1; size: -; J: TRBJ2-5; D: TRBD2; CDR3: CSAQAGGAYQETQYF; DNA: TGCAGCGCCCAGGCGGGGGGGGCTTACCAAGAGACCCAGTACTTC
V: TRBV5-1; size: -; J: TRBJ2-1; D: -; CDR3: CASSGGASHNEQFF; DNA: TGCGCCAGCAGTGGGGGGGCCTCCCACAATGAGCAGTTCTTC
V: TRBV5-4; size: -; J: TRBJ2-5; D: TRBD2; CDR3: CASSLELAETQYF; DNA: TGTGCCAGCAGCTTGGAACTAGCGGAGACCCAGTACTTC
V: TRBV7-8; size: -; J: TRBJ2-1; D: TRBD2; CDR3: CAAFTSGGPNSNYNEQFF; DNA: TGTGCCGCCTTTACTAGCGGGGGGCCTAACTCCAACTACAATGAGCAGTTCTTC
V: TRBV9; size: -; J: TRBJ2-7; D: TRBD2; CDR3: CASSAELATSYDEQYF; DNA: TGTGCCAGCAGCGCCGAACTAGCGACCTCCTATGACGAGCAGTACTTC
V: TRBV5-8; size: -; J: TRBJ2-3; D: -; CDR3: CASSAATHGDTQYF; DNA: TGTGCCAGCAGCGCAGCGACCCATGGAGATACGCAGTATTTT
V: TRBV15; size: -; J: TRBJ2-3; D: -; CDR3: CATSRPAGPVKDTQYF; DNA: TGTGCCACCAGCAGGCCGGCGGGCCCGGTGAAAGATACGCAGTATTTT
V: TRBV30; size: few; J: TRBJ1-1; D: -; CDR3: CAWSPLQIGTTEAFF; DNA: TGTGCCTGGAGTCCCCTCCAGATAGGGACCACTGAAGCTTTCTTT
V: TRBV11-2; size: -; J: TRBJ2-4; D: TRBD1; CDR3: CASSSSIGQGNIQYF; DNA: TGTGCCAGCAGCTCATCAATCGGACAGGGAAACATTCAGTACTTC
V: TRBV14; size: few; J: TRBJ2-1; D: TRBD1; CDR3: CASSQLGTGSLGEQFF; DNA: TGTGCCAGCAGCCAATTAGGGACAGGTTCCTTAGGGGAGCAGTTCTTC
V: TRBV7-9; size: -; J: TRBJ2-5; D: TRBD2; CDR3: CASSLVGSGVQETQYF; DNA: TGTGCCAGCAGCTTAGTGGGTAGCGGGGTGCAAGAGACCCAGTACTTC
V: TRBV6-1; size: -; J: TRBJ1-5; D: -; CDR3: CASRGIRGSYQPQHF; DNA: TGTGCCAGCAGGGGAATTCGGGGGAGTTATCAGCCCCAGCATTTT
V: TRBV19; size: -; J: TRBJ2-1; D: -; CDR3: CASSIAGGEQFF; DNA: TGTGCCAGTAGTATAGCTGGGGGTGAGCAGTTCTTC
V: TRBV6-6; size: -; J: TRBJ2-1; D: -; CDR3: CASSFRRHNEQFF; DNA: TGTGCCAGCAGTTTTCGGAGACACAATGAGCAGTTCTTC
V: TRBV5-6; size: -; J: TRBJ2-5; D: TRBD2; CDR3: CASAGDRGETQYF; DNA: TGTGCCAGCGCGGGAGACCGGGGAGAGACCCAGTACTTC